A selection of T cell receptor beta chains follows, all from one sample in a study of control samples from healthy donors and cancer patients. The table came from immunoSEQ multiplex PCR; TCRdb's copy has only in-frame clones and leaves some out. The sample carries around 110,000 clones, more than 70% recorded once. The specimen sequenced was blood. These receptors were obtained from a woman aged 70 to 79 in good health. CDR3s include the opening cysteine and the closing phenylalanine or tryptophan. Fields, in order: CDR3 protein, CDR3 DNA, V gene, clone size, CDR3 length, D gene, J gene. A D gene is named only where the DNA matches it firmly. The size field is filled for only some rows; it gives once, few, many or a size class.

CASSLGGGGGAYEQYF TGTGCCAGCAGCCTGGGGGGTGGCGGGGGCGCCTACGAGCAGTACTTC TRBV7-2 - 16 - TRBJ2-7
CASSPPGGWNSPLHF TGTGCCAGCAGTCCCCCCGGGGGCTGGAATTCACCCCTCCACTTT TRBV6-5 - 15 - TRBJ1-6
CASSGTGPQETQYF TGCGCCAGCAGTGGAACAGGACCGCAAGAGACCCAGTACTTC TRBV10-1 - 14 - TRBJ2-5
CAISETPDRGVGEQYF TGTGCCATCAGTGAGACCCCGGACAGGGGGGTTGGCGAGCAGTACTTC TRBV10-3 - 16 TRBD1 TRBJ2-7
CASSYGGNQPQHF TGTGCCAGCAGTTACGGGGGGAATCAGCCCCAGCATTTT TRBV27 - 13 - TRBJ1-5
CASSLITGVEQYF TGTGCCAGCAGCTTAATAACGGGGGTCGAGCAGTACTTC TRBV7-2 - 13 - TRBJ2-7
CASSQEGRTGVSGYTF TGCGCCAGCAGCCAAGAAGGTAGAACAGGGGTGAGTGGCTACACCTTC TRBV4-3 - 16 TRBD1 TRBJ1-2
CASSTQGKETQYF TGCGCCAGCAGCACACAGGGGAAAGAGACCCAGTACTTC TRBV10-2 - 13 TRBD1 TRBJ2-5
CASSPGRHIQETQYF TGTGCCAGCTCACCGGGAAGACACATCCAAGAGACCCAGTACTTC TRBV18 once 15 - TRBJ2-5
CASSIGSGSGRENQPQHF TGTGCCAGTAGTATTGGCAGTGGGTCAGGGAGGGAGAATCAGCCCCAGCATTTT TRBV19 - 18 - TRBJ1-5
CATSRVPGPQETQYF TGTGCCACCAGCAGAGTCCCGGGTCCCCAAGAGACCCAGTACTTC TRBV15 - 15 - TRBJ2-5
CASSLRIYTEAFF TGTGCCAGTAGTCTCCGTATTTACACTGAAGCTTTCTTT TRBV19 - 13 - TRBJ1-1
CASTPKPSRGRSGELFF TGTGCCAGCACCCCGAAACCCTCGCGGGGGCGAAGCGGGGAGCTGTTTTTT TRBV6-2/TRBV6-3 - 17 - TRBJ2-2
CASSVGTAISTDTQYF TGCGCCAGCAGCGTGGGGACGGCTATTAGCACAGATACGCAGTATTTT TRBV5-1 - 16 - TRBJ2-3
CASSYSGKRNTGELFF TGTGCCAGCAGTTACTCCGGGAAAAGGAACACCGGGGAGCTGTTTTTT TRBV6-5 - 16 - TRBJ2-2
CASSHERLHSGANVLTF TGTGCCAGCAGCCATGAAAGGTTGCACTCTGGGGCCAACGTCCTGACTTTC TRBV3-1/TRBV3-2 few 17 - TRBJ2-6
CASSSGRRDTQYF TGTGCCAGCAGCTCCGGGAGGAGGGATACGCAGTATTTT TRBV7-8 - 13 TRBD2 TRBJ2-3
CASSVAPLGLAGASTDTQYF TGTGCCAGCAGCGTAGCACCTCTTGGGCTAGCGGGGGCCAGCACAGATACGCAGTATTTT TRBV9 - 20 TRBD2 TRBJ2-3
CASSGQFNQPQHF TGCGCCAGCAGTGGACAGTTCAATCAGCCCCAGCATTTT TRBV10-2 - 13 - TRBJ1-5
CSVEATDYEQYF TGCAGCGTTGAGGCTACAGACTACGAGCAGTACTTC TRBV29-1 - 12 - TRBJ2-7
CASSVGYSNQPQHF TGTGCCAGCAGCGTTGGTTATAGCAATCAGCCCCAGCATTTT TRBV9 - 14 - TRBJ1-5
CASSQSTVDYGYTF TGTGCCAGCAGCCAATCGACCGTGGACTATGGCTACACCTTC TRBV16 - 14 - TRBJ1-2
CASSEATGTGNTIYF TGTGCCAGCAGTGAAGCGACGGGAACTGGAAACACCATATATTTT TRBV6-1 - 15 - TRBJ1-3
CASSLTGTGVGEQYF TGTGCCAGCTCACTCACCGGGACAGGGGTTGGAGAGCAGTACTTC TRBV18 - 15 TRBD1 TRBJ2-7
CASTSGFNYGYTF TGTGCCAGCACATCCGGTTTTAACTATGGCTACACCTTC TRBV9 once 13 - TRBJ1-2
CASSYGTGVRNQPQHF TGTGCCAGCAGTTACGGGACAGGTGTGCGGAATCAGCCCCAGCATTTT TRBV6-2/TRBV6-3 few 16 TRBD1 TRBJ1-5
CASSLDRTNTGELFF TGTGCCAGCAGTCTTGACAGGACGAACACCGGGGAGCTGTTTTTT TRBV2 - 15 - TRBJ2-2
CASSRGTANYNEQFF TGTGCCAGCAGCCGAGGGACAGCTAACTACAATGAGCAGTTCTTC TRBV7-3 - 15 TRBD1 TRBJ2-1
CASSLAGGFHYGYTF TGCGCCAGCAGCTTGGCCGGTGGGTTCCACTATGGCTACACCTTC TRBV5-1 - 15 - TRBJ1-2
CASSGWSPSNQPQHF TGTGCCAGCAGCGGCTGGAGCCCTAGCAATCAGCCCCAGCATTTT TRBV2 once 15 - TRBJ1-5
CAISPREASYEQYF TGTGCCATCAGCCCCCGGGAGGCCTCCTACGAGCAGTACTTC TRBV10-3 - 14 TRBD2 TRBJ2-7
CASGLGAGVATDTQYF TGTGCTAGTGGTTTGGGAGCGGGGGTCGCCACAGATACGCAGTATTTT TRBV12-5 - 16 TRBD2 TRBJ2-3
CASSRPGTYTYEQYF TGTGCCAGCAGCCGCCCCGGGACATATACCTACGAGCAGTACTTC TRBV5-4 - 15 - TRBJ2-7
CASSYGDRSSYNEQFF TGTGCCAGCAGTTACGGGGACAGGAGCTCCTACAATGAGCAGTTCTTC TRBV6-6 - 16 TRBD1 TRBJ2-1
CASTPPGGRTEAFF TGCGCCAGCACCCCGCCGGGGGGGCGCACTGAAGCTTTCTTT TRBV5-1 - 14 - TRBJ1-1
CASSPPGSPATNEKLFF TGTGCCAGCAGCCCTCCGGGGAGCCCAGCAACTAATGAAAAACTGTTTTTT TRBV7-9 - 17 - TRBJ1-4
CSASDGISGANVLTF TGCAGTGCTAGTGACGGGATCTCTGGGGCCAACGTCCTGACTTTC TRBV20-1 - 15 - TRBJ2-6
CSVEGRASTQYF TGCAGCGTTGAAGGGAGAGCGAGCACGCAGTATTTT TRBV29-1 - 12 - TRBJ2-3
CASSIGGQGTEAFF TGTGCCAGTAGTATAGGAGGACAGGGCACTGAAGCTTTCTTT TRBV19 - 14 TRBD1 TRBJ1-1
CASSPSGLPPGTQYF TGTGCCAGCAGCCCGAGCGGGCTCCCCCCGGGTACGCAGTATTTT TRBV11-2 - 15 - TRBJ2-3
CASSIWDRVDYGYTF TGTGCCAGCAGCATCTGGGACAGGGTAGACTATGGCTACACCTTC TRBV9 once 15 TRBD1 TRBJ1-2
CASSREIDTEAFF TGTGCCAGCAGCAGGGAAATCGACACTGAAGCTTTCTTT TRBV6-4 - 13 - TRBJ1-1
CASSNPGRAYEQYF TGTGCCAGCAGCAACCCGGGACGGGCCTACGAGCAGTACTTC TRBV21-1 - 14 - TRBJ2-7
CASSQRLQGNSPLHF TGTGCCAGCAGCCAGCGACTGCAAGGTAATTCACCCCTCCACTTT TRBV4-2 - 15 - TRBJ1-6
CASSDTTAGVKNIQYF TGTGCCAGCAGTGATACGACCGCCGGGGTCAAAAACATTCAGTACTTC TRBV2 - 16 - TRBJ2-4
CASSEAGGSSYEQYF TGTGCCAGCAGTGAAGCGGGCGGCAGCTCCTACGAGCAGTACTTC TRBV2 - 15 - TRBJ2-7
CAISEQGAGEKLFF TGTGCCATCAGTGAGCAGGGGGCCGGTGAAAAACTGTTTTTT TRBV10-3 - 14 TRBD1 TRBJ1-4
CASSFTPGDMDSPLHF TGCGCCAGCAGCTTCACTCCGGGGGACATGGATTCACCCCTCCACTTT TRBV5-1 - 16 - TRBJ1-6
CASSPQGFSGNTIYF TGTGCCAGCTCTCCACAGGGGTTTAGCGGAAACACCATATATTTT TRBV18 - 15 TRBD1 TRBJ1-3
CASNKRGYNEQFF TGTGCCAGCAATAAACGGGGGTACAATGAGCAGTTCTTC TRBV7-8 - 13 - TRBJ2-1
CASSPGNRNIQYF TGTGCCAGCTCACCAGGGAATAGAAACATTCAGTACTTC TRBV18 - 13 - TRBJ2-4
CASSEVWLAGVDTQYF TGTGCCAGCAGTGAAGTATGGCTAGCGGGGGTAGATACGCAGTATTTT TRBV6-1 once 16 TRBD2 TRBJ2-3
CSVGTGTDYGYTF TGCAGCGTTGGAACCGGGACAGATTATGGCTACACCTTC TRBV29-1 - 13 TRBD1 TRBJ1-2
CASSQGATGRTEAFF TGCGCCAGCAGCCAAGGAGCTACAGGGCGCACTGAAGCTTTCTTT TRBV4-1 - 15 - TRBJ1-1
CSADDRVYGYTF TGCAGCGCCGACGACAGGGTCTATGGCTACACCTTC TRBV29-1 - 12 TRBD1 TRBJ1-2
CASSLFLAAGYTF TGTGCCAGCAGTTTATTCCTGGCGGCTGGCTACACCTTC TRBV12-3/TRBV12-4 - 13 - TRBJ1-2